This entry is about one TCR beta chain. What it binds is unknown. One end of the junction fails to match germline, which may point to a read error. Those donating, healthy Caucasian individuals from Russia, were aged roughly 6 to 95. The data stem from a study of blood T cells in healthy people across ages. Study results and limitations: Age advanced and TCR beta diversity per million T cells fell, roughly linearly. The diversity estimates, figures obtained from one million T cells, were considered underestimates.

For the second PCR, which ran for about 6 to 12 cycles, a sample-barcoded 5' primer and a J-beta primer mix were used. One entry per CDR3 protein, called by TCRdb with MiXCR from the 5' RACE reads. Seen here are hundreds of thousands of distinct CDR3 sequences, more than 45% observed once, and the top ten hold around 22%. This receptor was obtained from a man under 40 in good health. The sequenced material came from blood.

CDR3 protein: CASSGRDGGYEQYF. DNA for the CDR3: TGTGCTAGCAGCGGCCGGGACGGCGGCTACGAGCAGTACTTC. This chain links TRBV9 with TRBJ2-7, with D possibly called TRBD1 or TRBD2 (5 bases each). In germline, CDR1 is SGDLS, CDR2 YYNGEE. This CDR3 spans 14 amino acids.